This entry lists 18 T cell receptor beta chains sequenced from one sample in a study of CD8 T cells in Susac syndrome (dated by TCRdb to 2018 to 2020). Libraries were built with the immunoSEQ multiplex PCR assay. RNA was extracted with the RNeasy kit and roughly 0.45 to 1 ug was reverse transcribed using random hexamers. In-frame beta chains were kept once TCRdb had trimmed the public reads at Q25 with fastp and called clones with MiXCR. CDR3 protein duplicates are merged, each entry listing the most common genes and DNA. Counted in this sample were about 64,000 distinct CDR3 sequences; approximately 96% of them appeared once. Clones ranked in the top ten supply around 0.61% of the sample. Sequenced: CD8+ T cells from PBMCs. These receptors were taken from a human donor with multiple sclerosis.

The V and J genes are TRBV29-1 and TRBJ1-4; TRBD1 agrees at 12 bases. V dropped 4 bases and J dropped 8; count of bases not matched to a gene: 11. The V gene's germline CDR1 is SQVTM and CDR2 ANQGSEA. The CDR3 sequence is 16 residues long. CDR3 sequence (DNA): TGCAGCGTTGTATGGGACAGGGGGCTGGAGAGGGAAAAACTGTTTTTT. Translating gives CSVVWDRGLEREKLFF.

The gene calls are TRBV5-6 and TRBJ2-3; D could derive from TRBD1 or TRBD2 (5 bases each). Germline V gene sequence: CDR1 SGHDT, CDR2 YYEEEE. V was cut by 4 bases and J by 6 bases, with 21 bases left in between. The CDR3 loop spans 16 amino acids. The CDR3 DNA follows: TGTGCCAGCAGCCACCTCGAGGCAGGGACCCTTGATACGCAGTATTTT. It codes for CASSHLEAGTLDTQYF.

The chain joins TRBV7-9 to TRBJ1-2, with D possibly TRBD1 on 6 matching bases. Germline CDR1 SEHNR, CDR2 FQNEAQ (reference sequence). This CDR3 is built from 16 residues. Between the trimmed V and J ends, which lost 6 bases and 4 bases, there was a span of 21 bases. The CDR3 region has the DNA TGTGCCAGCAGAAATACTCCGGGGGCAGTGGGCTATGGCTACACCTTC. Its translation is CASRNTPGAVGYGYTF.

This chain joins TRBV15 and TRBJ2-3; D unclear. Germline V gene sequence: CDR1 LNHNV, CDR2 YYDKDF (reference sequence). The CDR3 is made up of 16 amino acids. Deletions cut 0 bases from V and 1 base from J, with 11 bases between. CDR3 DNA: TGTGCCACCAGCAGAGATAGGTGGGATCGCACAGATACGCAGTATTTT. Its protein product is CATSRDRWDRTDTQYF.

This sequence joins TRBV6-5 and TRBJ1-1; D is undetermined. V was shortened by 5 bases and J by 2 bases, with 9 bases between the two germline ends. Germline CDR1 reads MNHEY; CDR2 reads SVGAGI. The CDR3 is made up of 13 amino acids. The CDR3 loop reads CASSRDINTEAFF. In nucleotides, the CDR3 is TGTGCCAGCAGTAGAGACATTAACACTGAAGCTTTCTTT.

The chain recombines TRBV29-1 with TRBJ2-1; D unclear. This CDR3 has 11 amino acids. The V end was cut by 3 bases, the J end by 4 bases, with 4 bases between. Germline lookup yields CDR1 SQVTM and CDR2 ANQGSEA. In DNA form, the CDR3 reads TGCAGCGTTGACGGATACAATGAGCAGTTCTTC. It codes for CSVDGYNEQFF.

J is TRBJ2-1 and V is TRBV9, with 10 bases identical to TRBD2. CDR1 and CDR2 from the germline V gene are SGDLS and YYNGEE. The CDR3 loop spans 15 amino acids. Trimming removed 5 bases from V and 6 bases from J; junction bases left unmatched: 8. CDR3 DNA: TGTGCCAGCAGGGGGTTAGCGGGGGGCCCCAATGAGCAGTTCTTC. This translates into CASRGLAGGPNEQFF.

This chain uses TRBV28 with TRBJ2-7, with 8 bases aligning to TRBD2. CDR3 length equals 14 residues. CDR1 is MDHEN, CDR2 SYDVKM, per germline. Trimming removed 4 bases from V and 2 bases from J; junction bases left unmatched: 4. This CDR3 is CASSSPAGAYEQYF. Here the CDR3 DNA reads TGTGCCAGCAGTTCCCCAGCGGGAGCCTACGAGCAGTACTTC. Filled out from reference TRBV28 and TRBJ2-7, the complete variable domain reads DVKVTQSSRYLVKRTGEKVFLECVQDMDHENMFWYRQDPGLGLRLIYFSYDVKMKEKGDIPEGYSVSREKKERFSLILESASTNQTSMYLCASSSPAGAYEQYFGPGTRLTVT.

The genes are TRBV29-1 and TRBJ1-1; weak D call: TRBD1 (6 bases). The CDR3 runs to 13 residues. Deletions cut 4 bases from V and 1 base from J, with 10 bases between. Germline-derived CDR1 and CDR2 are SQVTM and ANQGSEA. The CDR3 region has the DNA TGCAGCGTTGGAAGAGGGGGGAACACTGAAGCTTTCTTT. It specifies CSVGRGGNTEAFF. The entire variable domain, with the rest obtained from reference TRBV29-1 and TRBJ1-1, is as follows: SAVISQKPSRDICQRGTSLTIQCQVDSQVTMMFWYRQQPGQSLTLIATANQGSEATYESGFVIDKFPISRPNLTFSTLTVSNMSPEDSSIYLCSVGRGGNTEAFFGQGTRLTVV.

V is TRBV29-1 and J is TRBJ2-3; a possible D gene is TRBD2 (6 bases). Germline V gene data show CDR1 as SQVTM and CDR2 as ANQGSEA. V lost 3 bases and J 3 bases, leaving 13 bases between the germline ends. The CDR3 is 14 residues long. CDR3: CSVEGEVWTDTQYF. The CDR3, as DNA: TGCAGCGTTGAGGGGGAGGTGTGGACAGATACGCAGTATTTT.

This clonotype was recorded only once. The chain combines TRBV3-1 with TRBJ2-6; D uncertain. CDR1 is LGHDT and CDR2 is YNNKEL in the germline V gene (reference sequence). This CDR3 has 16 residues. Trimming cost V 1 base and J 0 bases, with 7 bases left between them. The DNA of the CDR3 is TGTGCCAGCAGCCAAGTGTTGGCCTCTGGGGCCAACGTCCTGACTTTC. This sequence encodes CASSQVLASGANVLTF.

The V call is TRBV7-3, the J call TRBJ2-3; the D is unclear. In germline, CDR1 is SGHTA, CDR2 FQGTGA. V was cut by 5 bases and J by 5 bases, with 8 bases left in between. This CDR3 is 12 amino acids long. CDR3 in amino acids: CASSPVGDTQYF. The CDR3 bases are TGTGCCAGCAGCCCAGTAGGAGATACGCAGTATTTT.

The chain employs TRBV27 and TRBJ2-1, with D perhaps TRBD2 (6 bases). The CDR3 has 15 residues. Looked up from germline, CDR1 is MNHEY and CDR2 is SMNVEV (reference sequence). V dropped 5 bases and J dropped 6 bases, with 17 bases sitting between them. DNA for the CDR3: TGTGCCAGCAGTACTGGGGGAGGCAGACCCAATGAGCAGTTCTTC. Its translation: CASSTGGGRPNEQFF.

This chain connects TRBV29-1 to TRBJ2-1; TRBD2 aligns across 7 bases. The CDR3 contains 12 residues. With 5 bases clipped from V and 8 bases from J, the junction kept 6 bases outside the gene matches. Per the germline V gene, CDR1 is SQVTM and CDR2 is ANQGSEA. The CDR3 nucleotides read TGCAGCGTTTCGAGCGGGATGGATGAGCAGTTCTTC. This encodes CSVSSGMDEQFF.

V and J are TRBV9 and TRBJ2-1, with a tentative D call TRBD2 (5 bases). CDR1 is SGDLS, CDR2 YYNGEE, per germline. This CDR3 contains 13 residues. V was cut by 5 bases and J by 3 bases, with 9 bases left in between. CDR3 sequence: CASRSGDYNEQFF. The CDR3 DNA sequence: TGTGCCAGCAGGAGCGGCGACTACAATGAGCAGTTCTTC.

This rearrangement joins TRBV30 to TRBJ2-3; D is uncertain. The CDR3 has 13 amino acids. Germline V CDR1 and CDR2: GTSNPN, SVGIG (reference sequence). Trimming pared 4 bases from V and 2 bases from J, leaving 10 bases between. The CDR3 sequence: CAWILGNTDTQYF. Written as DNA, the CDR3 is TGTGCCTGGATTCTCGGCAACACAGATACGCAGTATTTT.

This clonotype has a handful of counts. The rearrangement uses TRBV12-3 or TRBV12-4 and TRBJ1-5; D is ambiguous. Trimming took off 1 base at V and 0 bases at J, with 1 base between the two ends. This CDR3 is built from 13 residues. The chain's CDR3 is CASSLGSNQPQHF. The CDR3 nucleotides are TGTGCCAGCAGTTTAGGTAGCAATCAGCCCCAGCATTTT.

The V and J genes are TRBV29-1 and TRBJ1-1; 7 bases fit TRBD1. Germline V lookup: CDR1 SQVTM, CDR2 ANQGSEA. V trimming: 3 bases; J trimming: 5 bases; junction bases outside the gene matches: 12. This CDR3 has 15 residues. CDR3 sequence reads: CSVEEWTGLRTEAFF. CDR3 DNA sequence: TGCAGCGTTGAGGAGTGGACAGGTCTGAGGACTGAAGCTTTCTTT.